The 21 T cell receptor beta chains given below trace back to one sample, sequenced in a study of cytomegalovirus exposure and HLA in healthy donors. 60 Vbeta and 13 Jbeta primers were used in PCR. Profiling relied on immunoSEQ multiplex PCR, and the TCRdb table lists in-frame clones only, not all of them. The table has just over 150,000 clones, around 84% seen once. Source material: PBMCs. The receptors were gathered from a man younger than 35 in good health and CMV-seronegative.

The chain links TRBV7-8 to TRBJ1-1, with 10 bases aligning to TRBD1. J gave up 3 bases and V 5 bases, and 15 bases lay outside the gene matches. The CDR3 consists of 18 residues. CDR1 and CDR2 from the germline V gene are SGHVS and FQNEAQ. The CDR3: CASSARGGQGLPYTEAFF. For the CDR3, the DNA is TGTGCCAGCAGCGCCCGAGGGGGACAGGGGCTTCCGTACACTGAAGCTTTCTTT.

This clone came up once. This CDR3 is CASSVGTGSNQPQHF. The CDR3, as DNA: TGTGCCAGCAGCGTGGGGACAGGGTCCAATCAGCCCCAGCATTTT. This chain links TRBV9 with TRBJ1-5; 9 nucleotides match TRBD1. The CDR3 length is 15 residues. Germline V gene lookup returns CDR1 SGDLS and CDR2 YYNGEE. V shed 2 bases, J shed 3 bases, and the junction held 3 bases outside the gene matches. Full variable domain (missing parts from reference TRBV9 and TRBJ1-5): DSGVTQTPKHLITATGQRVTLRCSPRSGDLSVYWYQQSLDQGLQFLIQYYNGEERAKGNILERFSAQQFPDLHSELNLSSLELGDSALYFCASSVGTGSNQPQHFGDGTRLSIL.

The gene calls are TRBV30 and TRBJ1-4; tentative D call: TRBD1 (6 bases). Germline CDR1 reads GTSNPN; CDR2 reads SVGIG (reference sequence). Trimming stripped 1 base from V and 8 bases from J, with 11 bases between. The CDR3 loop spans 13 amino acids. CDR3 amino acids: CAWSEGVEEKLFF. The CDR3 nucleotides are TGTGCCTGGAGTGAGGGGGTAGAGGAAAAACTGTTTTTT.

The V gene is TRBV6-1, the J gene TRBJ2-4; D is perhaps TRBD2 (6 bases). Germline V CDR1 and CDR2: MNHNS, SASEGT. This CDR3 spans 18 amino acids. V was shortened by 4 bases and J by 3 bases, with 22 bases between the two germline ends. The CDR3 sequence: CASSVEAGPTGVKNIQYF. The CDR3 nucleotides are TGTGCCAGCAGTGTAGAGGCTGGGCCCACGGGGGTCAAAAACATTCAGTACTTC.

The sample holds one count of this clone. The V gene is TRBV6-5, the J gene TRBJ1-2; 7 bases fit TRBD1. Looked up from germline, CDR1 is MNHEY and CDR2 is SVGAGI. After removal of 4 bases from V and 6 bases from J, the junction contained 2 bases not matched to a gene. CDR3 length equals 12 residues. The CDR3 sequence: CASSSTGNGYTF. The CDR3 DNA is TGTGCCAGCAGTTCGACAGGGAATGGCTACACCTTC.

This clone was counted a few times. V usage is TRBV4-2 and J usage is TRBJ1-1; no firm D call. CDR3 length: 12 amino acids. CDR1 is LGHNA and CDR2 is YNFKEQ in the germline V gene. Trimming removed 4 bases from V and 6 bases from J, with 9 bases in between. DNA of the CDR3: TGTGCCAGCAGCCCGCCGAGCGCTGAAGCTTTCTTT. Translated, it gives CASSPPSAEAFF.

The chain is built from TRBV18 and TRBJ1-5; D ambiguous. With 4 bases removed from V and 2 bases from J, the gap between germline ends came to 15 bases. The CDR3 is made up of 16 amino acids. Per germline, CDR1 KGHSH and CDR2 LQKENI. The CDR3 sequence: CASSRSRDTGNQPQHF. CDR3 nucleotide sequence: TGTGCCAGCTCACGCAGCCGCGACACAGGCAATCAGCCCCAGCATTTT.

The genes are TRBV5-4 and TRBJ1-2; 9 bases line up with TRBD1. CDR3 length: 13 residues. J was trimmed by 6 bases and V by 5 bases; bases with no gene match: 5. In germline, CDR1 is SGHNT, CDR2 YYREEE (reference sequence). In DNA form, the CDR3 reads TGTGCCAGCAGGCCTACAGGGGGCGATGGCTACACCTTC. It specifies CASRPTGGDGYTF.

This clone was counted only a few times. This chain uses TRBV5-4 with TRBJ2-5; 7 nucleotides match TRBD2. CDR1 is SGHNT, CDR2 YYREEE, per germline (reference sequence). The CDR3 extends over 15 amino acids. The trim removed 0 bases at V and 3 bases at J, leaving 5 bases unmatched. The CDR3 DNA is TGTGCCAGCAGCTTGGTGGGCGGGAGTAAAGAGACCCAGTACTTC. Protein product: CASSLVGGSKETQYF.

The chain is built from TRBV2 and TRBJ2-7; 9 positions match TRBD2. This CDR3 has 12 amino acids. V lost 8 bases, J lost 5 bases, and 4 bases stayed unmatched. Germline loops: CDR1 SNHLY, CDR2 FYNNEI. DNA of the CDR3: TGTGCCAGCGGTAGCGGGGGACACGAGCAGTACTTC. Amino acid sequence: CASGSGGHEQYF.

The gene calls are TRBV6-1 and TRBJ1-2; the D gene is possibly TRBD1 (5 bases). The CDR3 spans 13 residues. V was pared by 8 bases and J by 2 bases, with 12 bases between. Germline-derived CDR1 and CDR2 are MNHNS and SASEGT. The CDR3 spells CASGGTGNYGYTF. CDR3 DNA: TGTGCCAGCGGGGGGACGGGAAACTATGGCTACACCTTC.

The genes are TRBV7-9 and TRBJ2-5; 11 nucleotides agree with TRBD1. Germline V gives CDR1 SEHNR, CDR2 FQNEAQ (reference sequence). Trimming at V came to 1 base and at J to 2 bases, leaving 3 bases not matched to a gene. The CDR3 consists of 16 residues. The CDR3 region has the DNA TGTGCCAGCAGCTTAGGGGACAGGGGGATACAAGAGACCCAGTACTTC. This sequence encodes CASSLGDRGIQETQYF. The full variable domain, its missing parts supplied by reference TRBV7-9 and TRBJ2-5, is DTGVSQNPRHKITKRGQNVTFRCDPISEHNRLYWYRQTLGQGPEFLTYFQNEAQLEKSRLLSDRFSAERPKGSFSTLEIQRTEQGDSAMYLCASSLGDRGIQETQYFGPGTRLLVL.

The chain is built from TRBV6-5 and TRBJ1-5; TRBD1 matches 7 bases. The CDR3 is 14 amino acids. Germline V gene data show CDR1 as MNHEY and CDR2 as SVGAGI. Germline trimming cut 6 bases from V and 3 bases from J; bases unmatched to any gene: 5. CDR3 protein: CASSSDRNNQPQHF. The CDR3 coding sequence is TGTGCCAGCAGCTCGGACAGGAACAATCAGCCCCAGCATTTT.

This clone was seen only a few times. V usage is TRBV6-1 and J usage is TRBJ1-2; a weak D match, TRBD1 (6 bases). There are 13 residues in the CDR3. The ends were cut back, 5 bases at V and 8 bases at J, with 15 bases in the middle. Germline CDR1 MNHNS, CDR2 SASEGT. CDR3 in amino acids: CASSKDSPRGYTF. The CDR3 bases are TGTGCCAGCAGTAAGGACAGCCCTCGGGGCTACACCTTC.

This chain uses TRBV5-6 with TRBJ1-1, with 9 bases lining up with TRBD1. This CDR3 has 16 amino acids. Germline V lookup: CDR1 SGHDT, CDR2 YYEEEE. Trimming cost V 4 bases and J 2 bases; bases outside gene matches: 9. In DNA, the CDR3 is TGTGCCAGCAGCGCCGGGACAGGGAGTACTAACACTGAAGCTTTCTTT. Protein sequence: CASSAGTGSTNTEAFF.

Remarks on this clone: At one boundary the junction diverges from the germline segment, which might be a read error. V and J are TRBV7-9 and TRBJ1-1; no reliable D call. Germline CDR1 is SEHNR and CDR2 is FQNEAQ (reference sequence). This CDR3 comprises 16 residues. Written as DNA, the CDR3 is TGTTCCAGCAGCTTACTGGGCCTCCTTATGAACACTGAAGCTTTCTTT. Its translation is CSSSLLGLLMNTEAFF.

The chain joins TRBV7-9 to TRBJ2-2; weak D call: TRBD2 (6 bases). CDR3 length: 15 amino acids. Germline V gives CDR1 SEHNR, CDR2 FQNEAQ (reference sequence). Trimming cost V 1 base and J 3 bases, with 9 bases left between them. DNA for the CDR3: TGTGCCAGCAGCTTAGTTAGCGGTGACACCGGGGAGCTGTTTTTT. Its protein is CASSLVSGDTGELFF.

The genes are TRBV28 and TRBJ2-5; 7 nucleotides line up with TRBD1. V lost 8 bases to trimming and J lost 3 bases; unmatched junction nucleotides: 6. Germline V gives CDR1 MDHEN, CDR2 SYDVKM. The CDR3 has 13 amino acids. CDR3 DNA sequence: TGTGCCAGCTCAGGGGGTAGTAAAGAGACCCAGTACTTC. It specifies CASSGGSKETQYF. The complete variable domain, with remaining parts taken from reference TRBV28 and TRBJ2-5, reads DVKVTQSSRYLVKRTGEKVFLECVQDMDHENMFWYRQDPGLGLRLIYFSYDVKMKEKGDIPEGYSVSREKKERFSLILESASTNQTSMYLCASSGGSKETQYFGPGTRLLVL.

For this clone: One end of the junction varies from germline; a read error may be responsible. V usage is TRBV19 and J usage is TRBJ1-5; maybe TRBD1 (5 bases). The CDR3 runs to 14 residues. CDR1 and CDR2 from the germline V gene are LNHDA and SQIVND (reference sequence). This CDR3 reads CASSIGYGGAPPRF. DNA for the CDR3: TGTGCCAGTAGTATAGGTTACGGGGGAGCACCCCCTCGGTTT. The whole variable domain, remainder taken from reference TRBV19 and TRBJ1-5, is DGGITQSPKYLFRKEGQNVTLSCEQNLNHDAMYWYRQDPGQGLRLIYYSQIVNDFQKGDIAEGYSVSREKKESFPLTVTSAQKNPTAFYLCASSIGYGGAPPRFGDGTRLSIL.

The chain has TRBV6-5 and TRBJ2-7; D is unclear. This CDR3 is built from 15 residues. Germline V CDR1 and CDR2: MNHEY, SVGAGI. With 0 bases removed from V and 3 bases from J, the gap between germline ends came to 12 bases. For the CDR3, the DNA is TGTGCCAGCAGTTACTCGAAGAGGTTGGGCTACGAGCAGTACTTC. This codes for CASSYSKRLGYEQYF.

The V call is TRBV6-5, the J call TRBJ1-4; 9 nucleotides align to TRBD1. The CDR3 contains 15 residues. V lost 4 bases, J lost 7 bases, and 7 bases stayed unmatched. CDR1 MNHEY and CDR2 SVGAGI come from the germline V gene. CDR3 coding DNA: TGTGCCAGCAGTTCGGACAGGGGCGGTATTGAAAAACTGTTTTTT. The encoded protein is CASSSDRGGIEKLFF.